The 28 T cell receptor beta chains in this list originate from one sample, sequenced in a study of blood T cell repertoires in COVID-19. Assay: immunoSEQ multiplex PCR; the TCRdb copy retains only in-frame clones and omits some. This sample has roughly 100,000 clones, with about 92% found just once. What was sequenced was peripheral blood. Every receptor here comes from a woman older than 75 in a cohort sampled during active COVID-19.

This clone was seen only once. The chain employs TRBV19 and TRBJ2-3; D is undetermined. The CDR3 runs to 15 residues. Germline CDR1 is LNHDA and CDR2 is SQIVND (reference sequence). The ends were cut back, 6 bases at V and 0 bases at J, with 13 bases in the middle. CDR3 sequence reads: CASRPDTSSTDTQYF. For the CDR3, the DNA is TGTGCCAGTAGACCCGACACTTCTAGCACAGATACGCAGTATTTT.

This chain links TRBV2 with TRBJ1-1; maybe TRBD1 (6 bases). Trimming removed 0 bases at V and 1 base at J, with 9 bases between. CDR1 and CDR2 from the germline V gene are SNHLY and FYNNEI. The CDR3 covers 15 residues. The CDR3 region is CASSEAAGANTEAFF. The CDR3 coding sequence is TGTGCCAGCAGTGAAGCGGCAGGGGCGAACACTGAAGCTTTCTTT.

The V call is TRBV5-1, the J call TRBJ1-4; the match to TRBD1 covers 7 bases. Germline V lookup: CDR1 SGHRS, CDR2 YFSETQ. V was clipped by 4 bases and J by 5 bases; unmatched bases: 5. The CDR3 has 14 amino acids. The CDR3 is CASSLGQANEKLFF. DNA for the CDR3: TGCGCCAGCAGCCTCGGACAGGCCAATGAAAAACTGTTTTTT.

V and J are TRBV6-6 and TRBJ2-3, with 9 positions matching TRBD1. The J segment lost 1 base and the V segment lost 7 bases, leaving 6 bases of the junction unmatched. Germline CDR1 reads MNHNY; CDR2 reads SVGAGI (reference sequence). There are 15 residues in the CDR3. The CDR3 is CASTLGQGRTDTQYF. For the CDR3, the DNA is TGTGCCAGCACCCTGGGACAGGGCCGCACAGATACGCAGTATTTT.

Regarding this clone: Other DNA sequences within the sample encode an identical CDR3. This sequence joins TRBV3-1 (or the pseudogene TRBV3-2) and TRBJ1-1; a possible D gene is TRBD1 (5 bases). Trimming left V 2 bases short and J 2 bases short, with 6 bases between. Per the germline V gene, CDR1 is LGHDT and CDR2 is YNNKEL (reference sequence). There are 13 residues in the CDR3. CDR3 region: CASSQQGNTEAFF. CDR3 coding DNA: TGTGCCAGCAGCCAACAGGGAAACACTGAAGCTTTCTTT.

The genes are TRBV4-1 and TRBJ1-2; D gene uncertain. CDR1 is MGHRA, CDR2 YSYEKL, per germline. The CDR3 is made up of 14 amino acids. With 0 bases removed from V and 8 bases from J, the gap between germline ends came to 13 bases. The CDR3 is CASSQERELRGYTF. DNA of the CDR3: TGCGCCAGCAGCCAAGAAAGGGAGCTAAGGGGCTACACCTTC.

J is TRBJ2-7 and V is TRBV5-1; D not resolved. Germline V gene lookup returns CDR1 SGHRS and CDR2 YFSETQ. V gave up 1 base and J gave up 0 bases, with 14 bases separating them. The length of the CDR3 is 16 residues. The CDR3 is CASSLFSVSSSYEQYF. CDR3 coding DNA: TGCGCCAGCAGCTTGTTCTCGGTTTCAAGCTCCTACGAGCAGTACTTC.

This sequence joins TRBV7-9 and TRBJ2-3; unclear D gene. Germline CDR1 and CDR2: SEHNR and FQNEAQ (reference sequence). This CDR3 spans 13 amino acids. V lost 4 bases and J lost 5, with 10 bases in between. In DNA form, the CDR3 reads TGTGCCAGCAGCTCTGGCATCCAAGATACGCAGTATTTT. Translated, it gives CASSSGIQDTQYF.

This rearrangement joins TRBV10-1 to TRBJ1-1; a possible D gene is TRBD1 (5 bases). The CDR3 loop spans 12 amino acids. CDR1 and CDR2 from the germline V gene are WNHNN and SYGVQD (reference sequence). V shed 2 bases and J shed 8 bases, with 9 bases lying between them. CDR3 sequence reads: CASSETGVEAFF. The CDR3 DNA reads as TGCGCCAGCAGTGAGACGGGGGTAGAAGCTTTCTTT.

This chain uses TRBV10-1 with TRBJ1-3; D call uncertain. The V end lost 7 bases, the J end lost 0 bases, and 4 bases lay between the germline ends. Germline assignment: CDR1 WNHNN and CDR2 SYGVQD (reference sequence). CDR3 length equals 12 residues. The CDR3 reads CASKSSGNTIYF. The DNA of the CDR3 is TGCGCCAGCAAGAGCTCTGGAAACACCATATATTTT.

A single count supports this clone. The genes are TRBV11-3 and TRBJ1-1; weak D call: TRBD1 (5 bases). The germline V gene encodes CDR1 SGHNT and CDR2 YENEEA. The CDR3 has 13 amino acids. Trimming pared 1 base from V and 3 bases from J, leaving 6 bases between. CDR3 loop: CASSLAGDTEAFF. CDR3 nucleotide sequence: TGTGCCAGCAGCTTAGCGGGGGACACTGAAGCTTTCTTT.

This clone was seen a single time. This sequence joins TRBV7-9 and TRBJ2-1; 7 bases are shared with TRBD2. The V gene end was trimmed by 3 bases and the J gene end by 8 bases; junction bases not matched to a gene: 13. In germline, CDR1 is SEHNR, CDR2 FQNEAQ (reference sequence). The CDR3 consists of 16 residues. CDR3 amino acids: CASSFGPSGLGYEQFF. DNA for the CDR3: TGTGCCAGCAGCTTCGGCCCTAGCGGTCTGGGCTATGAGCAGTTCTTC. The full variable domain, in which reference TRBV7-9 and TRBJ2-1 provide the parts outside the CDR3, is DTGVSQNPRHKITKRGQNVTFRCDPISEHNRLYWYRQTLGQGPEFLTYFQNEAQLEKSRLLSDRFSAERPKGSFSTLEIQRTEQGDSAMYLCASSFGPSGLGYEQFFGPGTRLTVL.

The CDR3 protein is CATTPPGGSQETQYF. CDR3 DNA: TGTGCCACTACCCCCCCGGGGGGAAGCCAAGAGACCCAGTACTTC. V gene TRBV7-9 combines with J gene TRBJ2-5; TRBD2 aligns across 7 bases. The CDR3 consists of 15 residues. V lost 10 bases to trimming and J lost 1 base; unmatched junction nucleotides: 12. The V gene's germline CDR1 is SEHNR and CDR2 FQNEAQ (reference sequence).

The chain is built from TRBV3-1 (or the pseudogene TRBV3-2) and TRBJ2-1, with 7 bases that match TRBD2. This CDR3 comprises 16 residues. With 10 bases clipped from V and 3 bases from J, the junction kept 15 bases outside the gene matches. Germline-derived CDR1 and CDR2 are LGHDT and YNNKEL (reference sequence). The CDR3 loop is CATSPRLTSNYNEQFF. CDR3 coding DNA: TGTGCCACCTCCCCCCGGCTGACTAGCAACTACAATGAGCAGTTCTTC.

This chain connects TRBV25-1 to TRBJ2-7; D is possibly TRBD1 (6 bases). The CDR3 runs 13 residues. The germline V and J ends were trimmed by 4 bases and 4 bases, with 11 bases remaining between them. The germline V gene has CDR1 MGHDK and CDR2 SYGVNS. The CDR3 is CASSGPGTYEQYF. The DNA of the CDR3 is TGTGCCAGCAGTGGGCCCGGGACATACGAGCAGTACTTC.

The V and J genes are TRBV18 and TRBJ2-5; 10 bases match TRBD1. This CDR3 has 15 residues. V gave up 1 base and J gave up 5 bases; unmatched junction bases: 4. Germline assignment: CDR1 KGHSH and CDR2 LQKENI. CDR3 region: CASSPRQGAWETQYF. As DNA, the CDR3 is TGTGCCAGCTCACCACGACAGGGGGCCTGGGAGACCCAGTACTTC.

The chain uses TRBV19 and TRBJ2-7; weak D call: TRBD1 (5 bases). There are 15 residues in the CDR3. Trimming cost V 3 bases and J 2 bases, with 14 bases left between them. Germline V gene data show CDR1 as LNHDA and CDR2 as SQIVND (reference sequence). In DNA form, the CDR3 reads TGTGCCAGTAGTATCCTTGACAGCCGAGCCTACGAGCAGTACTTC. This sequence encodes CASSILDSRAYEQYF.

The chain is built from TRBV7-9 and TRBJ1-3; a weak D match, TRBD1 (6 bases). The germline CDR1 and CDR2 sequences are SEHNR and FQNEAQ (reference sequence). The CDR3 has 15 residues. V shed 6 bases and J shed 2 bases, with 14 bases lying between them. For the CDR3, the DNA is TGTGCCAGCAGATCCAACAGGGACGCTGGAAACACCATATATTTT. Protein: CASRSNRDAGNTIYF.

The chain has TRBV13 and TRBJ1-5; possibly TRBD1 for D (6 bases). The CDR3 covers 14 residues. Trimming removed 1 base at V and 6 bases at J, with 10 bases between. The germline V gene encodes CDR1 PRHDT and CDR2 FYEKMQ (reference sequence). The CDR3 loop reads CASSLVGAGQPQHF. The CDR3 DNA sequence: TGTGCCAGCAGCTTAGTGGGGGCCGGTCAGCCCCAGCATTTT.

The V gene is TRBV18, the J gene TRBJ2-1; 12 bases are shared with TRBD2. This CDR3 region has 16 residues. Germline values: CDR1 KGHSH, CDR2 LQKENI. V was clipped by 3 bases and J by 3 bases; unmatched bases: 3. The CDR3 region has the DNA TGTGCCAGCTCACCTCGACTAGCGGGAGACTACAATGAGCAGTTCTTC. This codes for CASSPRLAGDYNEQFF.

This chain's CDR3 is CASSRQDSYEQYF. CDR3 nucleotide sequence: TGTGCCAGCTCTCGACAGGACTCCTACGAGCAGTACTTC. The chain carries TRBV18 and TRBJ2-7; TRBD1 is a possible D gene (6 bases). The V end lost 6 bases, the J end lost 0 bases, and 9 bases lay between the germline ends. CDR3 size: 13 residues. CDR1 is KGHSH, CDR2 LQKENI, per germline.

V usage is TRBV3-1 (or the pseudogene TRBV3-2) and J usage is TRBJ2-7, with TRBD1 matching over 10 bases. Germline-derived CDR1 and CDR2 are LGHDT and YNNKEL (reference sequence). V was pared by 4 bases and J by 7 bases, with 4 bases of the junction left unmatched. The CDR3 runs to 13 residues. The CDR3 DNA reads as TGTGCCAGCAGCCCCGGACAGGGGGGAGAGCAGTACTTC. Encoded protein: CASSPGQGGEQYF.

The V call is TRBV7-9, the J call TRBJ2-7, with TRBD1 matching 9 bases. The V gene's germline CDR1 is SEHNR and CDR2 FQNEAQ (reference sequence). This CDR3 region has 14 residues. Unmatched junction bases numbered 10, after V lost 8 bases and J lost 5 bases. Written as DNA, the CDR3 is TGTGCCAGCCGCAAGGGACAGGGCGATGACGAGCAGTACTTC. Translating gives CASRKGQGDDEQYF.

V is TRBV28 and J is TRBJ1-5; tentative D call: TRBD1 (5 bases). Germline V gene lookup returns CDR1 MDHEN and CDR2 SYDVKM. CDR3 length: 14 residues. Between the trimmed V and J ends, which lost 7 bases and 3 bases, there was a span of 13 bases. CDR3 sequence reads: CASTYGGSNQPQHF. CDR3 DNA: TGTGCCAGCACCTACGGGGGTTCCAATCAGCCCCAGCATTTT.

This sequence joins TRBV4-1 and TRBJ2-7; TRBD2 matches at 11 bases. CDR1 and CDR2 from the germline V gene are MGHRA and YSYEKL. The CDR3 spans 17 residues. V trimming: 1 base; J trimming: 0 bases; junction bases outside the gene matches: 5. The CDR3 nucleotides read TGCGCCAGCAGCCAAGCCCTACTAGCGGGAGCCTCCTACGAGCAGTACTTC. This encodes CASSQALLAGASYEQYF.

The CDR3 loop is CASTSGGGSYNEQFF. The CDR3 DNA follows: TGTGCCAGCACCTCAGGTGGTGGCTCCTACAATGAGCAGTTCTTC. The chain couples TRBV6-5 to TRBJ2-1; D is uncertain. CDR1 and CDR2 from the germline V gene are MNHEY and SVGAGI. The length of the CDR3 is 15 residues. Trimming took off 7 bases at V and 0 bases at J, with 13 bases between the two ends.

V usage is TRBV5-1 and J usage is TRBJ2-3; 9 positions match TRBD2. Trimming took 5 bases from V and 3 from J; bases not matched to a gene: 7. From germline, CDR1 is SGHRS and CDR2 YFSETQ. The CDR3 has 15 residues. DNA for the CDR3: TGCGCCAGCAGGGGCGGGGGGGCTTGGACAGATACGCAGTATTTT. Amino acid sequence: CASRGGGAWTDTQYF.

The rearrangement joins TRBV6-6 to TRBJ2-7, with 8 bases that match TRBD2. Per germline, CDR1 MNHNY and CDR2 SVGAGI (reference sequence). This CDR3 comprises 15 residues. Trimming at V came to 2 bases and at J to 3 bases, leaving 6 bases not matched to a gene. DNA for the CDR3: TGTGCCAGCAGTTACGCGGGAGGTTATTTCTACGAGCAGTACTTC. It translates to CASSYAGGYFYEQYF.